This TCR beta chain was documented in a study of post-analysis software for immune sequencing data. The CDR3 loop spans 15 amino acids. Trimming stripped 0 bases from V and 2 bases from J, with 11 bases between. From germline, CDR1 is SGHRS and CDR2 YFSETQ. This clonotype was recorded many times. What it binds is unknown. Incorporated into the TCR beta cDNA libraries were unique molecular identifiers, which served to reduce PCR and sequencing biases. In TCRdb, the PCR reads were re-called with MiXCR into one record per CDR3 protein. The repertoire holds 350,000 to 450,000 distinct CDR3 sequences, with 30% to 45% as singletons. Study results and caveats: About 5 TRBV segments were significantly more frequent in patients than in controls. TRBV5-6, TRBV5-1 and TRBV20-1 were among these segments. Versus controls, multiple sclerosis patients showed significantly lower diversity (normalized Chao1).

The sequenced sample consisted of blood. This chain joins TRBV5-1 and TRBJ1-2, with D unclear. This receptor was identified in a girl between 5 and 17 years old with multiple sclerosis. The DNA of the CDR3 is TGCGCCAGCAGCTTGGGTGCAGGAGTCAACTATGGCTACACCTTC. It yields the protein CASSLGAGVNYGYTF.